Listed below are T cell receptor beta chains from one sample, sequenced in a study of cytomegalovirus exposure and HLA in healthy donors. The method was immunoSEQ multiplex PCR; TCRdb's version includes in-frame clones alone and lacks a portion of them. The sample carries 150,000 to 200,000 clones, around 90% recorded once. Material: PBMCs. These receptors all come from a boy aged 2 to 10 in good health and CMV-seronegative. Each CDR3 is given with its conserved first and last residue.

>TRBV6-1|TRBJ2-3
CASTTATDSTDTQYF
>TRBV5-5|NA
CASKTDSYEQYF
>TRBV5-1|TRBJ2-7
CASSFKAGTVNYEQYF
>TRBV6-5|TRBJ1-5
CASSPPIDNQPQHF
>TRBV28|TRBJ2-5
CASSGRGVGGPETQYF
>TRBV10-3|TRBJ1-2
CAISETGVYGYTF
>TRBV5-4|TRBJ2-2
CASSLVGGDTGELFF
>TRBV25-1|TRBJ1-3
CASSEQGLSGNTIYF
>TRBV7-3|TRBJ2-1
CASSLTSEGEQFF
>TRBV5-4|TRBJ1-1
CASSLIGQGQTFF
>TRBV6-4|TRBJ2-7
CASIWTEQYF